These 32 T cell receptor beta chains were all obtained from the same sample, sequenced in a study of cytomegalovirus exposure and HLA in healthy donors. PCR was performed using 60 Vbeta and 13 Jbeta primers. The method was immunoSEQ multiplex PCR; TCRdb's version includes in-frame clones alone and lacks a portion of them. The sample includes approximately 160,000 clones, around 80% of them seen just once. Sample: PBMCs. The source is a woman under 40 in good health and CMV-seropositive.

The V and J genes are TRBV11-3 and TRBJ1-4; D not certain. The CDR3 contains 15 residues. V gave up 5 bases and J gave up 7 bases, with 17 bases separating them. Per germline, CDR1 SGHNT and CDR2 YENEEA. CDR3 amino acids: CASSLTRGGGEKLFF. CDR3 in DNA: TGTGCCAGCAGCCTCACCCGGGGAGGAGGTGAAAAACTGTTTTTT.

This clone was seen only a few times. This rearrangement joins TRBV28 to TRBJ2-5; the match to TRBD2 covers 13 bases. Germline-derived CDR1 and CDR2 are MDHEN and SYDVKM. Unmatched junction bases numbered 2, after V lost 8 bases and J lost 2 bases. The CDR3 consists of 14 residues. The CDR3 region is CASLLAGGQETQYF. CDR3 nucleotides: TGTGCCAGCTTACTAGCGGGAGGGCAAGAGACCCAGTACTTC. Variable domain in full (rest from reference TRBV28 and TRBJ2-5): DVKVTQSSRYLVKRTGEKVFLECVQDMDHENMFWYRQDPGLGLRLIYFSYDVKMKEKGDIPEGYSVSREKKERFSLILESASTNQTSMYLCASLLAGGQETQYFGPGTRLLVL.

The chain links TRBV27 to TRBJ2-5, with 8 nucleotides matching TRBD2. V was pared by 6 bases and J by 4 bases, with 7 bases of the junction left unmatched. The CDR3 runs 14 residues. Germline CDR1 MNHEY, CDR2 SMNVEV (reference sequence). For the CDR3, the DNA is TGTGCCAGCAGCCCCTTGGCGGGAGGAGAGACCCAGTACTTC. Translated: CASSPLAGGETQYF.

This clone was observed a handful of times. This chain joins TRBV5-6 and TRBJ1-1, with 7 bases matching TRBD1. V gave up 4 bases and J gave up 6 bases; unmatched junction bases: 9. The CDR3 runs to 14 residues. The V gene's germline CDR1 is SGHDT and CDR2 YYEEEE. This chain's CDR3 is CASSLGQPDSEAFF. The DNA for the CDR3 is TGTGCCAGCAGCCTGGGACAGCCTGACTCTGAAGCTTTCTTT.

This clone has just a few counts. The chain uses TRBV5-1 and TRBJ2-3; D is unclear. V was shortened by 4 bases and J by 1 base, with 10 bases between the two germline ends. Germline CDR1 is SGHRS and CDR2 is YFSETQ. This CDR3 has 14 amino acids. The CDR3 DNA reads TGCGCCAGCAGCCCCGTAGCAGGCACAGATACGCAGTATTTT. Its translation: CASSPVAGTDTQYF.

The chain is built from TRBV4-1 and TRBJ1-1; 7 nucleotides agree with TRBD1. Unmatched junction bases numbered 9, after V lost 1 base and J lost 4 bases. The CDR3 loop spans 16 amino acids. The germline CDR1 and CDR2 sequences are MGHRA and YSYEKL. Here the CDR3 DNA reads TGCGCCAGCAGCCAAGGATCGGCAGGGGGAGGCACTGAAGCTTTCTTT. This codes for CASSQGSAGGGTEAFF.

This clone was counted once. The rearrangement joins TRBV5-1 to TRBJ2-1; possible D gene TRBD1, 5 bases. The CDR3 loop spans 13 amino acids. V was trimmed by 5 bases and J by 4 bases, leaving 10 bases between them. Germline CDR1 is SGHRS and CDR2 is YFSETQ. CDR3 amino acids: CASSSDTYNEQFF. DNA for the CDR3: TGCGCCAGCAGTTCGGACACGTACAATGAGCAGTTCTTC. Based on the CDR3 plus reference TRBV5-1 and TRBJ2-1, the full variable domain is KAGVTQTPRYLIKTRGQQVTLSCSPISGHRSVSWYQQTPGQGLQFLFEYFSETQRNKGNFPGRFSGRQFSNSRSEMNVSTLELGDSALYLCASSSDTYNEQFFGPGTRLTVL.

The chain carries TRBV7-3 and TRBJ1-1; no firm D call. Germline V lookup: CDR1 SGHTA, CDR2 FQGTGA. CDR3 length equals 13 residues. The V end lost 5 bases, the J end lost 1 base, and 8 bases lay between the germline ends. The CDR3 here is CASSPPGNTEAFF. The CDR3 DNA is TGTGCCAGCAGCCCGCCAGGGAACACTGAAGCTTTCTTT.

V usage is TRBV10-3 and J usage is TRBJ2-3; D is possibly TRBD1 (5 bases). Germline CDR1 is ENHRY and CDR2 is SYGVKD. The V gene lost 3 bases and the J gene lost 3 bases, with 10 bases spanning the gap. The CDR3 spans 14 residues. The CDR3 loop is CAISEGVRTDTQYF. In DNA, the CDR3 is TGTGCCATCAGTGAAGGGGTGAGGACAGATACGCAGTATTTT.

V gene TRBV28 combines with J gene TRBJ1-1; maybe TRBD1 (5 bases). CDR1 MDHEN and CDR2 SYDVKM come from the germline V gene. V lost 2 bases and J 5 bases, leaving 6 bases between the germline ends. This CDR3 region has 12 residues. The CDR3 protein is CASSLQGTEAFF. The CDR3 nucleotides are TGTGCCAGCAGTTTACAGGGTACTGAAGCTTTCTTT.

This clone was counted between two and nine times. The gene calls are TRBV19 and TRBJ2-3, with 14 bases fitting TRBD2. CDR3 length: 17 amino acids. With 5 bases clipped from V and 2 bases from J, the junction kept 6 bases outside the gene matches. In germline, CDR1 is LNHDA, CDR2 SQIVND (reference sequence). CDR3 region: CASSWGGLAGVTDTQYF. Written as DNA, the CDR3 is TGTGCCAGTAGTTGGGGGGGACTAGCGGGAGTCACAGATACGCAGTATTTT.

This chain links TRBV6-5 with TRBJ1-5, with D possibly matching TRBD1 (6 bases). CDR1 is MNHEY, CDR2 SVGAGI, per germline. CDR3 length: 13 residues. The V gene lost 6 bases and the J gene lost 4 bases, with 10 bases spanning the gap. CDR3 in DNA: TGTGCCAGCAGCAGAGGACAGAATCAGCCCCAGCATTTT. Translation gives CASSRGQNQPQHF.

In the case of this clone: The sample carries other DNA sequences with the same CDR3. The chain employs TRBV12-5 and TRBJ2-5, with 13 positions matching TRBD2. The CDR3 runs to 19 residues. The V and J ends lost 5 bases and 5 bases, in that order; junction bases with no gene match: 17. Germline CDR1 and CDR2: LGHNT and FRNRAP. In DNA, the CDR3 is TGTGCTAGTGGTCCTATCCCAAGGACTAGCGGGAGAGTCAATGAGACCCAGTACTTC. Amino acids: CASGPIPRTSGRVNETQYF.

This chain connects TRBV6-1 to TRBJ2-7; 7 bases match TRBD2. V lost 9 bases and J lost 0; bases outside the gene matches: 8. This CDR3 spans 14 amino acids. Germline V gene sequence: CDR1 MNHNS, CDR2 SASEGT. CDR3 protein: CASSILASSYEQYF. The CDR3 region has the DNA TGTGCCAGTTCGATACTAGCGAGCTCCTACGAGCAGTACTTC.

The chain couples TRBV30 to TRBJ2-5; 7 bases agree with TRBD1. The ends lost 7 bases at V and 2 bases at J; junction bases unmatched: 7. From germline, CDR1 is GTSNPN and CDR2 SVGIG (reference sequence). The CDR3 length is 13 residues. CDR3 sequence reads: CASTGAHQETQYF. CDR3 bases: TGTGCCTCAACAGGGGCCCATCAAGAGACCCAGTACTTC.

The genes are TRBV27 and TRBJ2-7; D remains unclear. The CDR3 is 14 residues long. From germline, CDR1 is MNHEY and CDR2 SMNVEV (reference sequence). Trimming pared 5 bases from V and 0 bases from J, leaving 11 bases between. CDR3 DNA sequence: TGTGCCAGCAGTCCCACCTACGCCTCCTACGAGCAGTACTTC. This sequence encodes CASSPTYASYEQYF.

The gene calls are TRBV28 and TRBJ1-2; D is possibly TRBD1 (6 bases). Trimming removed 4 bases at V and 8 bases at J, with 17 bases between. The CDR3 extends over 14 amino acids. Germline values: CDR1 MDHEN, CDR2 SYDVKM. CDR3 loop: CASSSLRTAPGYTF. DNA for the CDR3: TGTGCCAGCAGTTCTCTTCGGACAGCCCCCGGCTACACCTTC.

This clone has more than one count but fewer than ten. The chain couples TRBV5-5 to TRBJ2-2; 8 positions match TRBD1. The germline CDR1 and CDR2 sequences are SGHKS and YYEKEE (reference sequence). The ends lost 2 bases at V and 1 base at J; junction bases unmatched: 4. This CDR3 has 16 amino acids. The CDR3 region is CASSFGQGRNTGELFF. DNA of the CDR3: TGTGCCAGCAGCTTTGGACAGGGCCGGAACACCGGGGAGCTGTTTTTT.

The V gene is TRBV19, the J gene TRBJ2-2; TRBD1 agrees at 9 bases. Losses at the gene ends were 4 bases for V and 7 bases for J; bases not matched to a gene: 7. This CDR3 contains 15 residues. Germline V CDR1 and CDR2: LNHDA, SQIVND (reference sequence). CDR3 sequence reads: CASSRDREGGGELFF. The CDR3 DNA is TGTGCCAGTAGTAGGGACAGGGAGGGTGGCGGGGAGCTGTTTTTT.

The rearrangement joins TRBV9 to TRBJ1-1; 8 bases agree with TRBD1. The CDR3 consists of 14 residues. Looked up from germline, CDR1 is SGDLS and CDR2 is YYNGEE. Trimming at V came to 4 bases and at J to 4 bases, leaving 6 bases not matched to a gene. CDR3 nucleotide sequence: TGTGCCAGCAGCTTTACAGGGGGAGGCACTGAAGCTTTCTTT. Protein sequence: CASSFTGGGTEAFF. Combining the CDR3 with reference TRBV9 and TRBJ1-1 gives the whole variable domain DSGVTQTPKHLITATGQRVTLRCSPRSGDLSVYWYQQSLDQGLQFLIQYYNGEERAKGNILERFSAQQFPDLHSELNLSSLELGDSALYFCASSFTGGGTEAFFGQGTRLTVV.

This chain connects TRBV28 to TRBJ2-7; 11 bases align to TRBD2. CDR3 size: 14 residues. Germline CDR1 reads MDHEN; CDR2 reads SYDVKM. The V and J ends lost 6 bases and 1 base, in that order; junction bases with no gene match: 2. The CDR3 spells CASRGLAVSYEQYF. The CDR3 region has the DNA TGTGCCAGCAGGGGACTAGCGGTTTCCTACGAGCAGTACTTC. Full variable domain (rest looked up from reference TRBV28 and TRBJ2-7): DVKVTQSSRYLVKRTGEKVFLECVQDMDHENMFWYRQDPGLGLRLIYFSYDVKMKEKGDIPEGYSVSREKKERFSLILESASTNQTSMYLCASRGLAVSYEQYFGPGTRLTVT.

The chain combines TRBV29-1 with TRBJ2-3; D gene unclear. V lost 6 bases and J lost 0, with 10 bases in between. This CDR3 region has 13 residues. The germline gives CDR1 SQVTM, CDR2 ANQGSEA. DNA for the CDR3: TGCAGCGTAGACACAATTAGCACAGATACGCAGTATTTT. Translating it yields CSVDTISTDTQYF.

The genes are TRBV2 and TRBJ1-4; tentatively, D is TRBD1 (6 bases). The germline V and J ends were trimmed by 3 bases and 0 bases, with 11 bases remaining between them. There are 16 residues in the CDR3. CDR1 is SNHLY and CDR2 is FYNNEI in the germline V gene. The CDR3 region has the DNA TGTGCCAGCAGTGAGGACAGAGTTGCAACTAATGAAAAACTGTTTTTT. It translates to CASSEDRVATNEKLFF.

The chain couples TRBV11-1 to TRBJ2-3, with a weak D call TRBD2 (6 bases). Trimming pared 5 bases from V and 4 bases from J, leaving 16 bases between. The CDR3 totals 15 residues. The germline V gene has CDR1 SGHAT and CDR2 FQDESV (reference sequence). In nucleotides, the CDR3 is TGTGCCAGCAGCAGAGACCTTCCTAGCGCAGATACGCAGTATTTT. Translated: CASSRDLPSADTQYF.

This chain uses TRBV6-6 with TRBJ2-7, with TRBD1 as a possible D gene (5 bases). The CDR3 consists of 16 residues. With 7 bases removed from V and 0 bases from J, the gap between germline ends came to 19 bases. The germline V gene has CDR1 MNHNY and CDR2 SVGAGI (reference sequence). The CDR3 sequence is CASTETGTARSYEQYF. CDR3 in DNA: TGTGCCAGCACCGAAACAGGCACAGCGCGCTCCTACGAGCAGTACTTC.

The chain has TRBV30 and TRBJ2-1; 7 positions agree with TRBD2. The germline V gene encodes CDR1 GTSNPN and CDR2 SVGIG (reference sequence). The CDR3 consists of 15 residues. Trimming removed 0 bases from V and 0 bases from J; junction bases left unmatched: 2. CDR3 DNA sequence: TGTGCCTGGAGTGTACCTAGCGGCTCCTACAATGAGCAGTTCTTC. Amino acid sequence: CAWSVPSGSYNEQFF.

The genes are TRBV5-5 and TRBJ2-5; D is unclear. The V end lost 1 base, the J end lost 1 base, and 8 bases lay between the germline ends. Germline V gene sequence: CDR1 SGHKS, CDR2 YYEKEE (reference sequence). This CDR3 has 14 residues. The CDR3 region has the DNA TGTGCCAGCAGCTTGTGGCGACTCCAAGAGACCCAGTACTTC. This codes for CASSLWRLQETQYF.

The CDR3 DNA reads as TGTGCCACCCAACTAGCCTCCTACAATGAGCAGTTCTTC. This encodes CATQLASYNEQFF. The rearrangement links TRBV19 to TRBJ2-1; D possibly corresponds to TRBD2 (6 bases). Germline-derived CDR1 and CDR2 are LNHDA and SQIVND (reference sequence). This CDR3 region has 13 residues. V shed 10 bases and J shed 0 bases, with 10 bases lying between them.

J is TRBJ2-7 and V is TRBV11-2; D is perhaps TRBD2 (5 bases). Trimming removed 6 bases at V and 0 bases at J, with 15 bases between. The CDR3 runs 15 residues. CDR1 and CDR2 (germline): SGHAT, FQNNGV. CDR3 in DNA: TGTGCCAGCAGAACCGTGATGGGGAGCTCCTACGAGCAGTACTTC. The encoded protein is CASRTVMGSSYEQYF. Full variable domain (missing parts from reference TRBV11-2 and TRBJ2-7): EAGVAQSPRYKIIEKRQSVAFWCNPISGHATLYWYQQILGQGPKLLIQFQNNGVVDDSQLPKDRFSAERLKGVDSTLKIQPAKLEDSAVYLCASRTVMGSSYEQYFGPGTRLTVT.

This clone was counted only a few times. The rearrangement joins TRBV10-2 to TRBJ1-3; D uncertain. Trimming stripped 2 bases from V and 4 bases from J, with 9 bases between. CDR3 length: 14 amino acids. Germline V gene sequence: CDR1 WSHSY, CDR2 SAAADI. The CDR3 is CASSEAGVGNTIYF. The DNA for the CDR3 is TGCGCCAGCAGTGAGGCAGGCGTAGGAAACACCATATATTTT.

The J gene is TRBJ1-1, the V gene TRBV6-5; D call uncertain. The CDR3 length is 12 residues. The V and J ends lost 5 bases and 10 bases respectively, with 14 bases between them. CDR1 and CDR2 from the germline V gene are MNHEY and SVGAGI. This CDR3 reads CASSRLGAGAFF. The CDR3, as DNA: TGTGCCAGCAGTCGCTTGGGAGCTGGAGCTTTCTTT.

V gene TRBV7-2 combines with J gene TRBJ1-2; 7 positions match TRBD1. The V and J ends lost 3 bases and 0 bases, in that order; junction bases with no gene match: 10. The CDR3 contains 17 residues. Germline CDR1 SGHTA, CDR2 FQGNSA. In nucleotides, the CDR3 is TGTGCCAGCAGCTTGGACACAGGGGCGTTTGCTAACTATGGCTACACCTTC. This encodes CASSLDTGAFANYGYTF.